One sample yielded the 20 T cell receptor beta chains listed below, sequenced in a study of blood T cell repertoires in COVID-19. Assay used: immunoSEQ multiplex PCR; TCRdb lists only in-frame clones, some missing. The sample yields 240,000 or so clones, approximately 88% seen once. The sample comprised peripheral blood. The receptor set was obtained from a woman aged 30 to 39 with acute or convalescent COVID-19.

The CDR3 protein is CASSLSGAGGSNEQYF. The DNA for the CDR3 is TGTGCCAGCAGCTTATCTGGGGCGGGAGGTAGCAACGAGCAGTACTTC. The V and J genes are TRBV7-2 and TRBJ2-7, with 8 bases matching TRBD2. V was clipped by 2 bases and J by 5 bases; unmatched bases: 11. Germline V gene data show CDR1 as SGHTA and CDR2 as FQGNSA. This CDR3 spans 16 amino acids. Looking up the rest from reference TRBV7-2 and TRBJ2-7 gives the full variable domain: GAGVSQSPSNKVTEKGKDVELRCDPISGHTALYWYRQSLGQGLEFLIYFQGNSAPDKSGLPSDRFSAERTGGSVSTLTIQRTQQEDSAVYLCASSLSGAGGSNEQYFGPGTRLTVT.

The rearrangement links TRBV7-8 to TRBJ2-5, with 12 bases that match TRBD2. The germline V gene encodes CDR1 SGHVS and CDR2 FQNEAQ. J was trimmed by 5 bases and V by 7 bases; bases with no gene match: 11. The CDR3 has 16 amino acids. This chain's CDR3 is CASTRTSGISLETQYF. CDR3 nucleotide sequence: TGTGCCAGCACCCGGACTAGCGGGATCTCCCTTGAGACCCAGTACTTC.

The chain has TRBV10-3 and TRBJ2-5; 8 bases agree with TRBD1. The V gene's germline CDR1 is ENHRY and CDR2 SYGVKD. The CDR3 is 15 amino acids. V dropped 6 bases and J dropped 4; count of bases not matched to a gene: 10. This CDR3 reads CAIRGTGEVGETQYF. The CDR3 DNA reads TGTGCCATCAGGGGGACAGGCGAAGTTGGAGAGACCCAGTACTTC.

The V gene is TRBV15, the J gene TRBJ2-1; D is unresolved. CDR3 length equals 12 residues. Germline CDR1 LNHNV, CDR2 YYDKDF (reference sequence). Trimming left V 3 bases short and J 8 bases short, with 8 bases between. Written as DNA, the CDR3 is TGTGCCACCAGCAGGTACCGGGATGAGCAGTTCTTC. It codes for CATSRYRDEQFF.

The chain uses TRBV29-1 and TRBJ1-3, with 8 bases identical to TRBD1. Per germline, CDR1 SQVTM and CDR2 ANQGSEA. The CDR3 totals 12 residues. Unmatched junction bases numbered 3, after V lost 7 bases and J lost 4 bases. CDR3 in DNA: TGCAGCGCCCGGACAGGGGGAAACACCATATATTTT. Amino acids: CSARTGGNTIYF.

The rearrangement joins TRBV2 to TRBJ1-3, with D unresolved. CDR1 and CDR2 (germline): SNHLY, FYNNEI. This CDR3 spans 17 amino acids. V was pared by 3 bases and J by 0 bases, with 15 bases between. The CDR3: CASSEGALWSSGNTIYF. In DNA form, the CDR3 reads TGTGCCAGCAGTGAGGGTGCCCTTTGGAGCTCTGGAAACACCATATATTTT.

V usage is TRBV5-5 and J usage is TRBJ1-2; D gene ambiguous. Germline loops: CDR1 SGHKS, CDR2 YYEKEE (reference sequence). CDR3 length: 11 residues. V lost 5 bases to trimming and J lost 8 bases, with 10 bases between them. CDR3 in amino acids: CASSHSYGYTF. CDR3 nucleotides: TGTGCCAGCAGTCACAGCTACGGCTACACCTTC.

The chain recombines TRBV19 with TRBJ1-5; D is perhaps TRBD1 (5 bases). The germline V gene has CDR1 LNHDA and CDR2 SQIVND (reference sequence). V was cut by 3 bases and J by 4 bases, with 19 bases left in between. The CDR3 runs to 17 residues. The CDR3, as DNA: TGTGCCAGTAGTATCGGGACTCCTCTTATCGGGAATCAGCCCCAGCATTTT. Its protein product is CASSIGTPLIGNQPQHF.

The V and J genes are TRBV5-1 and TRBJ2-7; TRBD1 matches at 7 bases. With 4 bases clipped from V and 3 bases from J, the junction kept 10 bases outside the gene matches. The CDR3 is 15 residues long. Germline assignment: CDR1 SGHRS and CDR2 YFSETQ. Here the CDR3 DNA reads TGCGCCAGCAGCCCACACAGGGGTTTTGTCTACGAGCAGTACTTC. Residues: CASSPHRGFVYEQYF.

The chain has TRBV7-2 and TRBJ2-1, with a weak D call TRBD1 (6 bases). Germline assignment: CDR1 SGHTA and CDR2 FQGNSA. Deletions cut 0 bases from V and 9 bases from J, with 12 bases between. The CDR3 spans 14 residues. The CDR3 protein is CASSLADRSGEQFF. The CDR3 region has the DNA TGTGCCAGCAGCTTAGCTGACAGGAGCGGTGAGCAGTTCTTC.

This sequence joins TRBV19 and TRBJ1-3; D gene unclear. The CDR3 has 14 residues. Trimming took off 10 bases at V and 0 bases at J, with 13 bases between the two ends. Germline V gene lookup returns CDR1 LNHDA and CDR2 SQIVND (reference sequence). CDR3 loop: CATAEYSSGNTIYF. The CDR3 DNA reads as TGTGCCACCGCTGAGTATAGCTCTGGAAACACCATATATTTT.

The chain uses TRBV4-3 and TRBJ2-1, with D possibly TRBD1 on 5 matching bases. The V end was cut by 0 bases, the J end by 2 bases, with 8 bases between. CDR3 length: 15 residues. CDR1 and CDR2 from the germline V gene are LGHNA and YSLEER. The DNA of the CDR3 is TGCGCCAGCAGCCAAGATACAGGAACCTACAATGAGCAGTTCTTC. Its translation: CASSQDTGTYNEQFF.

The chain carries TRBV5-6 and TRBJ1-1; 9 positions agree with TRBD1. The germline gives CDR1 SGHDT, CDR2 YYEEEE. V lost 4 bases, J lost 3 bases, and 7 bases stayed unmatched. The CDR3 is made up of 15 amino acids. The CDR3 nucleotides are TGTGCCAGCAGCCCGGACAGGGGCGAGGACACTGAAGCTTTCTTT. This sequence encodes CASSPDRGEDTEAFF.

The rearrangement joins TRBV7-9 to TRBJ2-3; 7 nucleotides align to TRBD1. Trimming took 2 bases from V and 1 from J; bases not matched to a gene: 0. Germline V CDR1 and CDR2: SEHNR, FQNEAQ (reference sequence). The CDR3 contains 14 residues. The CDR3 DNA reads as TGTGCCAGCAGCTTAACAGGGGGCACAGATACGCAGTATTTT. It encodes CASSLTGGTDTQYF.

Concerning this clone: Because the CDR3's place on the DNA is in doubt, the DNA is left out and the CDR3 is given as listed by TCRdb. This chain joins TRBV11-2 and TRBJ2-4; the table's D call, TRBD2, was not checked against the DNA. Both ends counted, the CDR3 spans 14 residues. Germline V gene lookup returns CDR1 SGHAT and CDR2 FQNNGV. The CDR3 loop reads CASSLEVAGGAQYF.

The chain links TRBV10-2 to TRBJ2-2; a weak D match, TRBD2 (6 bases). Looked up from germline, CDR1 is WSHSY and CDR2 is SAAADI. With 8 bases removed from V and 10 bases from J, the gap between germline ends came to 17 bases. This CDR3 has 13 amino acids. Written as DNA, the CDR3 is TGCGCCAGCTCCTGGGTGGGCGGGGTGGAGCTGTTTTTT. Translated: CASSWVGGVELFF.

The chain uses TRBV21-1 and TRBJ1-1. TRBV21-1 is a pseudogene locus. This CDR3 has 15 amino acids. This CDR3 is CASSKCMVGYTEAFF. CDR3 bases: TGTGCCAGCAGCAAATGCATGGTCGGGTACACTGAAGCTTTCTTT.

CDR3 sequence: CASSELAGTTYEQYF. In DNA, the CDR3 is TGTGCCAGCAGTGAACTAGCGGGGACTACCTACGAGCAGTACTTC. This chain links TRBV27 with TRBJ2-7; 10 nucleotides align to TRBD2. V gave up 5 bases and J gave up 2 bases; unmatched junction bases: 6. Germline loops: CDR1 MNHEY, CDR2 SMNVEV (reference sequence). The CDR3 spans 15 residues.

The rearrangement uses TRBV5-1 and TRBJ2-7; 10 positions agree with TRBD2. The CDR3 length is 18 residues. CDR1 is SGHRS, CDR2 YFSETQ, per germline. V shed 5 bases, J shed 3 bases, and the junction held 17 bases outside the gene matches. The CDR3 protein is CASSPPQVPGLAFYEQYF. The CDR3 coding sequence is TGCGCCAGCAGTCCACCTCAGGTTCCGGGACTAGCGTTCTACGAGCAGTACTTC.

J is TRBJ2-7 and V is TRBV7-9, with a weak D call TRBD2 (6 bases). Germline-derived CDR1 and CDR2 are SEHNR and FQNEAQ (reference sequence). Trimming left V 5 bases short and J 5 bases short, with 10 bases between. The CDR3 length is 12 residues. The CDR3 region has the DNA TGTGCCAGCAGCCGAGCGGGCCACGAGCAGTACTTC. Protein sequence: CASSRAGHEQYF.